The 32 T cell receptor beta chains below were found in one sample sequenced in a study of regulatory T cells in long-lasting Graves disease. iRepertoire HTBI primers and Arm-PCR of CDR3 regions built TCR beta libraries. In TCRdb, the multiplex PCR reads were re-called with MiXCR into one record per CDR3 protein. The repertoire holds around 400,000 distinct CDR3 sequences, 20% to 25% seen once, with about a quarter in the top ten. Time point here: persistent/refractory GD, antithyroid drugs over 5 years with positive TRAb. The authors made the TCR library using RNA they extracted from PBMCs. Sequenced material: peripheral blood mononuclear cells (PBMCs), taken when the disease was refractory, from a patient treated with antithyroid drugs. Source of these receptors: a female donor with Graves disease.

V usage is TRBV12-3 or TRBV12-4 and J usage is TRBJ2-1; D is perhaps TRBD2 (6 bases). Trimming left V 3 bases short and J 5 bases short, with 14 bases between. This CDR3 contains 15 residues. This chain's CDR3 is CASSFRLERDNEQFF. CDR3 DNA: TGTGCCAGCAGTTTTCGGCTAGAGCGGGACAATGAGCAGTTCTTC.

CDR3 DNA sequence: TGTGCCAGCAGCCAGCGGACAGGGCATCAGCCCCAGCATTTT. This sequence encodes CASSQRTGHQPQHF. The gene calls are TRBV7-2 and TRBJ1-5; TRBD1 aligns across 8 bases. The V gene's germline CDR1 is SGHTA and CDR2 FQGNSA. The CDR3 spans 14 residues. Germline trimming cut 5 bases from V and 5 bases from J; bases unmatched to any gene: 5.

This clonotype came up a few times. V usage is TRBV29-1 and J usage is TRBJ1-1, with 9 bases aligning to TRBD1. CDR3 length: 13 residues. V trimming: 7 bases; J trimming: 3 bases; junction bases outside the gene matches: 6. CDR1 and CDR2 from the germline V gene are SQVTM and ANQGSEA. CDR3 region: CSAEGDRDTEAFF. The CDR3 nucleotides are TGCAGCGCGGAGGGGGACAGGGACACTGAAGCTTTCTTT.

The CDR3 region has the DNA TGTGCCAGCAAAGAGAATAGCAATCAGCCCCAGCATTTT. This gives the protein CASKENSNQPQHF. V is TRBV6-1 and J is TRBJ1-5; D is ambiguous. V lost 7 bases, J lost 0 bases, and 7 bases lay in between. Germline CDR1 MNHNS, CDR2 SASEGT. This CDR3 spans 13 amino acids.

This clonotype has more than one count but fewer than ten. V is TRBV5-1 and J is TRBJ1-3; D is uncertain. V lost 4 bases and J 1 base, leaving 9 bases between the germline ends. The CDR3 length is 14 residues. The germline V gene has CDR1 SGHRS and CDR2 YFSETQ. The CDR3 spells CASSLEQSGNTIYF. CDR3 in DNA: TGCGCCAGCAGCCTGGAACAGTCTGGAAACACCATATATTTT.

This clonotype was detected many times. This rearrangement joins TRBV7-2 to TRBJ2-7; perhaps TRBD1 as D (6 bases). The CDR3 length is 15 residues. Trimming cost V 1 base and J 3 bases, with 13 bases left between them. The germline V gene has CDR1 SGHTA and CDR2 FQGNSA. CDR3 coding DNA: TGTGCCAGCAGCTTAGACTCACAGGGTAGCTACGAGCAGTACTTC. Translated: CASSLDSQGSYEQYF. Variable domain in full (rest from reference TRBV7-2 and TRBJ2-7): GAGVSQSPSNKVTEKGKDVELRCDPISGHTALYWYRQSLGQGLEFLIYFQGNSAPDKSGLPSDRFSAERTGGSVSTLTIQRTQQEDSAVYLCASSLDSQGSYEQYFGPGTRLTVT.

This chain links TRBV20-1 with TRBJ2-5; D is ambiguous. The germline gives CDR1 DFQATT, CDR2 SNEGSKA (reference sequence). This CDR3 contains 12 residues. The germline V and J ends were trimmed by 8 bases and 6 bases, with 16 bases remaining between them. DNA for the CDR3: TGCAGTACTGGTGGGTCTTTGAAGACCCAGTACTTC. Residues: CSTGGSLKTQYF.

In its sample, this clonotype was seen many times. The V gene is TRBV28, the J gene TRBJ1-2; TRBD1 matches 10 bases. With V trimmed by 6 bases and J by 8 bases, 9 bases remained unmatched. Per the germline V gene, CDR1 is MDHEN and CDR2 is SYDVKM. CDR3 size: 14 residues. CDR3 loop: CASRTSGTGEGYTF. For the CDR3, the DNA is TGTGCCAGCAGGACTTCAGGGACAGGGGAAGGCTACACCTTC.

This clonotype was counted many times. CDR3 amino acids: CASSTGQGRSYSQETQYF. The CDR3 DNA reads TGTGCCAGCAGTACCGGACAGGGGCGATCTTATTCCCAAGAGACCCAGTACTTC. The gene calls are TRBV6-1 and TRBJ2-5, with TRBD1 matching over 9 bases. Germline V gene data show CDR1 as MNHNS and CDR2 as SASEGT. The V gene end was trimmed by 5 bases and the J gene end by 1 base; junction bases not matched to a gene: 14. The CDR3 covers 18 residues.

The CDR3 spells CASWGQGAGDTEAFF. The CDR3 DNA follows: TGTGCCAGCTGGGGACAGGGGGCGGGTGACACTGAAGCTTTCTTT. This chain connects TRBV2 to TRBJ1-1; 12 bases align to TRBD1. The CDR3 spans 15 residues. The germline CDR1 and CDR2 sequences are SNHLY and FYNNEI. With V trimmed by 8 bases and J by 3 bases, 7 bases remained unmatched.

The chain links TRBV20-1 to TRBJ2-4; perhaps TRBD2 as D (6 bases). Germline CDR1 DFQATT, CDR2 SNEGSKA (reference sequence). Trimming stripped 5 bases from V and 6 bases from J, with 14 bases between. The CDR3 has 13 amino acids. In nucleotides, the CDR3 is TGCAGTGCTTTACGGGAGTTGGGAAACATTCAGTACTTC. As protein: CSALRELGNIQYF.

The chain is built from TRBV29-1 and TRBJ2-3; 7 positions agree with TRBD1. Trimming removed 4 bases from V and 3 bases from J; junction bases left unmatched: 7. CDR3 size: 14 residues. Per the germline V gene, CDR1 is SQVTM and CDR2 is ANQGSEA. The CDR3 DNA is TGCAGCGTTGGACCGACAGGGAAAACAGATACGCAGTATTTT. Translated, it gives CSVGPTGKTDTQYF.

This clonotype came up many times. J is TRBJ1-2 and V is TRBV15, with a tentative D call TRBD1 (6 bases). Trimming removed 0 bases from V and 6 bases from J, with 17 bases in between. CDR3 length: 16 residues. Germline V gene sequence: CDR1 LNHNV, CDR2 YYDKDF (reference sequence). The CDR3 nucleotides read TGTGCCACCAGCAGAGATATAGCAGGGGATGCGCATGGCTACACCTTC. Translating gives CATSRDIAGDAHGYTF.

This clonotype was seen only a few times. This rearrangement joins TRBV5-1 to TRBJ2-7; 10 nucleotides align to TRBD1. V lost 3 bases to trimming and J lost 5 bases; unmatched junction nucleotides: 11. Germline CDR1 and CDR2: SGHRS and YFSETQ. The CDR3 contains 16 residues. CDR3 protein: CASSSPDRDRGHEQYF. The CDR3 DNA reads as TGCGCCAGCAGCTCCCCTGACCGGGACAGGGGCCACGAGCAGTACTTC. Looking up the rest from reference TRBV5-1 and TRBJ2-7 gives the full variable domain: KAGVTQTPRYLIKTRGQQVTLSCSPISGHRSVSWYQQTPGQGLQFLFEYFSETQRNKGNFPGRFSGRQFSNSRSEMNVSTLELGDSALYLCASSSPDRDRGHEQYFGPGTRLTVT.

Only a few counts were recorded for this clonotype. The CDR3 loop reads CASSYAVGQSPSNYGYTF. CDR3 nucleotide sequence: TGTGCCAGCAGTTACGCCGTAGGACAGTCCCCCTCTAACTATGGCTACACCTTC. The chain joins TRBV6-9 to TRBJ1-2; TRBD1 is a possible D gene (6 bases). This CDR3 is 18 amino acids long. CDR1 and CDR2 from the germline V gene are MNHGY and SVAAGI. V lost 3 bases, J lost 0 bases, and 20 bases lay in between.

This clonotype was observed once. The V gene is TRBV6-2 or TRBV6-3, the J gene TRBJ2-2; 10 nucleotides match TRBD2. The CDR3 loop spans 16 amino acids. The germline V gene encodes CDR1 MNHEY and CDR2 SVGEGT. With V trimmed by 6 bases and J by 2 bases, 6 bases remained unmatched. CDR3 coding DNA: TGTGCCAGCAGAAGAGAACTAGCGGGAAACACCGGGGAGCTGTTTTTT. Amino acid sequence: CASRRELAGNTGELFF.

This clonotype was picked up many times. The CDR3 sequence: CSVLSGREAKNIQYF. The CDR3 DNA follows: TGCAGCGTCCTAAGCGGGAGGGAGGCCAAAAACATTCAGTACTTC. V gene TRBV29-1 combines with J gene TRBJ2-4, with 10 bases aligning to TRBD2. This CDR3 region has 15 residues. V was clipped by 6 bases and J by 1 base; unmatched bases: 6. The germline gives CDR1 SQVTM, CDR2 ANQGSEA.

A word on this clonotype: A read error may be the cause here, since a much bigger clone is one base away. The chain combines TRBV6-1 with TRBJ2-5; D may be TRBD1 (6 bases). The CDR3 loop spans 15 amino acids. The germline gives CDR1 MNHNS, CDR2 SASEGT. V lost 6 bases, J lost 7 bases, and 21 bases lay in between. CDR3 sequence reads: CASRPIGTGLGTQYF. Written as DNA, the CDR3 is TGTGCCAGCAGGCCCATCGGCACAGGGTTGGGGACCCAGTACTTC.

This clonotype came up a few times. V is TRBV20-1 and J is TRBJ2-7; weak D call: TRBD1 (5 bases). This CDR3 is built from 13 residues. Trimming took 1 base from V and 3 from J, leaving 10 bases between them. The germline gives CDR1 DFQATT, CDR2 SNEGSKA (reference sequence). This CDR3 is CSARAGADYEQYF. CDR3 coding DNA: TGCAGTGCTAGAGCTGGGGCGGACTACGAGCAGTACTTC.

The gene calls are TRBV29-1 and TRBJ1-1; D gene ambiguous. The V gene's germline CDR1 is SQVTM and CDR2 ANQGSEA. The CDR3 loop spans 15 amino acids. V gave up 7 bases and J gave up 0 bases, with 18 bases separating them. The CDR3 is CSGRGREGMNTEAFF. The CDR3 DNA sequence: TGCAGCGGCCGCGGGAGAGAGGGAATGAACACTGAAGCTTTCTTT.

V usage is TRBV6-1 and J usage is TRBJ1-5; maybe TRBD1 (5 bases). Germline V gene lookup returns CDR1 MNHNS and CDR2 SASEGT. The V gene lost 6 bases and the J gene lost 8 bases, with 17 bases spanning the gap. CDR3 length: 14 amino acids. CDR3 in DNA: TGTGCCAGCAGCCAAACAGGCCCTGAAGAGCCCCAGCATTTT. Translating gives CASSQTGPEEPQHF.

This clonotype was detected a few times. The chain combines TRBV6-2 or TRBV6-3 with TRBJ2-2, with 11 bases that match TRBD1. Per germline, CDR1 MNHEY and CDR2 SVGEGT. The length of the CDR3 is 16 residues. After removal of 2 bases from V and 4 bases from J, the junction contained 3 bases not matched to a gene. The CDR3 DNA reads as TGTGCCAGCAGTTACCGGGGACAGGGGGTCACCGGGGAGCTGTTTTTT. Its translation: CASSYRGQGVTGELFF.

This clonotype was counted between two and nine times. The chain recombines TRBV5-5 with TRBJ1-1, with D uncertain. The V gene's germline CDR1 is SGHKS and CDR2 YYEKEE (reference sequence). The CDR3 runs 14 residues. Trimming shortened V by 0 bases and J by 3 bases, and 9 bases separated the two germline ends. CDR3 amino acids: CASSLGWSDTEAFF. The CDR3 DNA sequence: TGTGCCAGCAGCTTGGGGTGGTCGGACACTGAAGCTTTCTTT.

This chain uses TRBV11-2 with TRBJ2-7; D might be TRBD2 (5 bases). V lost 4 bases and J 9 bases, leaving 16 bases between the germline ends. Germline CDR1 reads SGHAT; CDR2 reads FQNNGV. The CDR3 is 13 amino acids. CDR3 protein: CASSSSTSSVQYF. The CDR3 DNA reads TGTGCCAGCAGCTCGAGTACTAGTTCGGTGCAGTACTTC.

J is TRBJ2-2 and V is TRBV7-3; 9 nucleotides line up with TRBD2. The germline V gene has CDR1 SGHTA and CDR2 FQGTGA. This CDR3 is 16 amino acids long. V lost 3 bases to trimming and J lost 6 bases; unmatched junction nucleotides: 8. The CDR3 coding sequence is TGTGCCAGCAGCTTCGATCCTAGCGGGATCCCCGGGGAGCTGTTTTTT. Translated: CASSFDPSGIPGELFF.

This clonotype came up many times. The chain employs TRBV7-9 and TRBJ2-7; a possible D gene is TRBD1 (6 bases). Germline lookup yields CDR1 SEHNR and CDR2 FQNEAQ (reference sequence). Trimming pared 6 bases from V and 0 bases from J, leaving 9 bases between. The CDR3 loop spans 13 amino acids. The CDR3 is CASSLDSSYEQYF. In DNA, the CDR3 is TGTGCCAGCAGTTTGGACAGCTCCTACGAGCAGTACTTC. The entire variable domain, with the rest obtained from reference TRBV7-9 and TRBJ2-7, is as follows: DTGVSQNPRHKITKRGQNVTFRCDPISEHNRLYWYRQTLGQGPEFLTYFQNEAQLEKSRLLSDRFSAERPKGSFSTLEIQRTEQGDSAMYLCASSLDSSYEQYFGPGTRLTVT.

In this sample, this clonotype turned up a few times. A much more abundant neighbour one base away suggests this may be a read error. The CDR3 carries no conserved terminal phenylalanine or tryptophan, so it likely arises from a read error. This chain connects TRBV29-1 to TRBJ1-1; unclear D gene. Germline CDR1 is SQVTM and CDR2 is ANQGSEA. V shed 5 bases and J shed 0 bases, with 16 bases lying between them. The CDR3 sequence is 15 residues long. The CDR3 sequence: CSVRRAIGMNTEAFS. In DNA form, the CDR3 reads TGCAGCGTTAGAAGAGCTATAGGTATGAACACTGAAGCTTTCTCT.

At least ten counts were recorded for this clonotype. V is TRBV19 and J is TRBJ1-1; D is unresolved. Trimming stripped 3 bases from V and 4 bases from J, with 12 bases between. CDR3 length equals 14 residues. Germline assignment: CDR1 LNHDA and CDR2 SQIVND (reference sequence). CDR3 in DNA: TGTGCCAGTAGTATCTCTCTACGTGGCACTGAAGCTTTCTTT. It translates to CASSISLRGTEAFF. The whole variable domain, filled in from reference TRBV19 and TRBJ1-1, reads DGGITQSPKYLFRKEGQNVTLSCEQNLNHDAMYWYRQDPGQGLRLIYYSQIVNDFQKGDIAEGYSVSREKKESFPLTVTSAQKNPTAFYLCASSISLRGTEAFFGQGTRLTVV.

The chain has TRBV7-9 and TRBJ1-1; D remains ambiguous. V was pared by 5 bases and J by 0 bases, with 16 bases between. Germline V gene lookup returns CDR1 SEHNR and CDR2 FQNEAQ (reference sequence). The CDR3 contains 16 residues. CDR3 sequence reads: CASSPKVAEMNTEAFF. In nucleotides, the CDR3 is TGTGCCAGCAGCCCGAAGGTAGCGGAGATGAACACTGAAGCTTTCTTT.

This clonotype was found a few times. In DNA, the CDR3 is TGTGCCAGCAGTAGACAGGGAAGAGGAAGCACAGATACGCAGTATTTT. This gives the protein CASSRQGRGSTDTQYF. This sequence joins TRBV28 and TRBJ2-3, with 7 bases that match TRBD1. This CDR3 spans 16 amino acids. Looked up from germline, CDR1 is MDHEN and CDR2 is SYDVKM. The V segment lost 5 bases and the J segment 0 bases; nucleotides outside the gene matches: 8.

This clonotype turned up a few times. The chain is built from TRBV7-2 and TRBJ2-5, with TRBD1 identical over 9 bases. This CDR3 contains 14 residues. Trimming at V came to 4 bases and at J to 5 bases, leaving 5 bases not matched to a gene. The V gene's germline CDR1 is SGHTA and CDR2 FQGNSA. CDR3 in DNA: TGTGCCAGCAGCTACGACAGGGGGTGGGAGACCCAGTACTTC. It specifies CASSYDRGWETQYF.

About this clonotype: This may come from a read error, since a much larger clone is one base off. V gene TRBV7-2 combines with J gene TRBJ2-7; D is perhaps TRBD2 (6 bases). The V and J ends lost 4 bases and 0 bases respectively, with 19 bases between them. CDR3 size: 17 residues. Per germline, CDR1 SGHTA and CDR2 FQGNSA. The DNA for the CDR3 is TGTGCCAGCAGCTCCGGGGGATGGTGGGCAAGCTCCTACGAGCAGTACTTC. This sequence encodes CASSSGGWWASSYEQYF.